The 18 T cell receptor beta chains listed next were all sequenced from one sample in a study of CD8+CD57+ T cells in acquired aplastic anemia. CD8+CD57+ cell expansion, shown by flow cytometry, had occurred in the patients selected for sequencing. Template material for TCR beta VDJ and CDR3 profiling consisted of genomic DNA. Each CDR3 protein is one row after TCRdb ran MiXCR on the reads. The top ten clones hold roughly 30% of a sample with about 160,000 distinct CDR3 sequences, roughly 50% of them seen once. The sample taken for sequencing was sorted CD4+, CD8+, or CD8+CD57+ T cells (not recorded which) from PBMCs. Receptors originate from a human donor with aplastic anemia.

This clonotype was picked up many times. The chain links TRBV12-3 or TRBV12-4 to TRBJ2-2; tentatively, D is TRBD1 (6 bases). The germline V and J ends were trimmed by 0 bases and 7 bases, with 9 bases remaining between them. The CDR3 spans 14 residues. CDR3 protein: CASSLAQGYGELFF. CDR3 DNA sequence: TGTGCCAGCAGTTTAGCTCAGGGGTACGGGGAGCTGTTTTTT.

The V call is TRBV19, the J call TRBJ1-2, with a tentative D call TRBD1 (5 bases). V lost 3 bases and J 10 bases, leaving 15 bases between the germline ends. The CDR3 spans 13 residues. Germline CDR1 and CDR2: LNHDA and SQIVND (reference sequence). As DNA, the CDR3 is TGTGCCAGTAGTATTCGGGGGAGGGCGGTCTACACCTTC. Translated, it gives CASSIRGRAVYTF. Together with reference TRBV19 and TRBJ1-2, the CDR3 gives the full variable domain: DGGITQSPKYLFRKEGQNVTLSCEQNLNHDAMYWYRQDPGQGLRLIYYSQIVNDFQKGDIAEGYSVSREKKESFPLTVTSAQKNPTAFYLCASSIRGRAVYTFGSGTRLTVV.

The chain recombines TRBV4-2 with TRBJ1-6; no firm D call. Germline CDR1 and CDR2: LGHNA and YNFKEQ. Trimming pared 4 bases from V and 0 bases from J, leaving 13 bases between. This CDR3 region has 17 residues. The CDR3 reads CASSPGSVSSYNSPLHF. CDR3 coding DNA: TGTGCCAGCAGCCCCGGGAGTGTGAGCTCCTATAATTCACCCCTCCACTTT.

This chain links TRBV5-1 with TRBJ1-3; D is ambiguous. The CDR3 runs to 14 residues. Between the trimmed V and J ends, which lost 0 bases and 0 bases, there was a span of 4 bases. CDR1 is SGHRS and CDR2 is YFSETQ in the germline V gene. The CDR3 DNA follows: TGCGCCAGCAGCTTGGACCTCTCTGGAAACACCATATATTTT. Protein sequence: CASSLDLSGNTIYF.

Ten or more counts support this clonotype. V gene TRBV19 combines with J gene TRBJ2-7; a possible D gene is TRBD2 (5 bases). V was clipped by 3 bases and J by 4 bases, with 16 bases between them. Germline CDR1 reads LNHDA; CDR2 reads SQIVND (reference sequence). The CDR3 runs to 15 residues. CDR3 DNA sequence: TGTGCCAGTAGTATTGGAGTTGGACTCATATACGAGCAGTACTTC. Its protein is CASSIGVGLIYEQYF. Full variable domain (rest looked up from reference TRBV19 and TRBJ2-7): DGGITQSPKYLFRKEGQNVTLSCEQNLNHDAMYWYRQDPGQGLRLIYYSQIVNDFQKGDIAEGYSVSREKKESFPLTVTSAQKNPTAFYLCASSIGVGLIYEQYFGPGTRLTVT.

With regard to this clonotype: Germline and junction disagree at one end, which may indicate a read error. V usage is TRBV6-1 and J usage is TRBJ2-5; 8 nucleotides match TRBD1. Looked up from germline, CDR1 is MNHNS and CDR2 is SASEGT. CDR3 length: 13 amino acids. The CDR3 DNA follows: TGTGCCATCAGTGAGGACAGGGTGGAGACCCAGTACTTC. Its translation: CAISEDRVETQYF.

The CDR3 DNA is TGCGCCAGCAGTGAGCTAGCTTCCAGCTCCTACAATGAGCAGTTCTTC. Its translation is CASSELASSSYNEQFF. This chain uses TRBV10-2 with TRBJ2-1, with D perhaps TRBD2 (5 bases). V was trimmed by 2 bases and J by 0 bases, leaving 11 bases between them. The CDR3 totals 16 residues. In germline, CDR1 is WSHSY, CDR2 SAAADI.

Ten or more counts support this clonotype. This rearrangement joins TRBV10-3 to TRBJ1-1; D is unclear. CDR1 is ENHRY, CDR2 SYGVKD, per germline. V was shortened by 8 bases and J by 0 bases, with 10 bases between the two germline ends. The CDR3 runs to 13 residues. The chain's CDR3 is CAILEDLNTEAFF. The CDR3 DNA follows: TGTGCCATCCTGGAAGATTTGAACACTGAAGCTTTCTTT.

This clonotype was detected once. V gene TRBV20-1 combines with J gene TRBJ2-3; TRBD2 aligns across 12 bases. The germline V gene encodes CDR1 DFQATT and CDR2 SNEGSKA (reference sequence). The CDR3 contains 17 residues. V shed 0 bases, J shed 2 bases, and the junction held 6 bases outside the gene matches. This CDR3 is CSARDGGLAGNTDTQYF. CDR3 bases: TGCAGTGCTAGAGATGGCGGACTAGCGGGGAACACAGATACGCAGTATTTT.

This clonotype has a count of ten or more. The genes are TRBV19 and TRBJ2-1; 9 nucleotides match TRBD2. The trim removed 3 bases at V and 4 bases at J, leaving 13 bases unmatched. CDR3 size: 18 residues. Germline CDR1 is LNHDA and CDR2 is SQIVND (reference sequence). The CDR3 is CASSILAGRGPDYNEQFF. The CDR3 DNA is TGTGCCAGTAGTATCCTAGCGGGACGAGGGCCCGATTACAATGAGCAGTTCTTC.

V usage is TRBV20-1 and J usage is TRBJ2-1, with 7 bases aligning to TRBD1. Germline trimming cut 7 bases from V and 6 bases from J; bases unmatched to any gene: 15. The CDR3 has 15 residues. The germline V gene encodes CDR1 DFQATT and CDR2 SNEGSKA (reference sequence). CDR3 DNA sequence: TGCAGTGTCAAAACCCGACAGGGTTGGGGCAATGAGCAGTTCTTC. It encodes CSVKTRQGWGNEQFF.

CDR3 bases: TGTGCCACCAGTGATTTCGGACACCGCACAGATACGCAGTATTTT. It translates to CATSDFGHRTDTQYF. The chain joins TRBV24-1 to TRBJ2-3, with D possibly being TRBD1 (5 bases). CDR3 size: 15 residues. V lost 1 base to trimming and J lost 1 base, with 8 bases between them. Germline CDR1 and CDR2: KGHDR and SFDVKD.

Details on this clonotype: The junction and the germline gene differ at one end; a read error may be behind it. This CDR3 is CSANPHTDTRYF. In nucleotides, the CDR3 is TGCAGTGCTAATCCGCACACAGATACGCGGTATTTT. The chain carries TRBV20-1 and TRBJ2-3; no clear D. Germline assignment: CDR1 DFQATT and CDR2 SNEGSKA (reference sequence). This CDR3 spans 12 amino acids.

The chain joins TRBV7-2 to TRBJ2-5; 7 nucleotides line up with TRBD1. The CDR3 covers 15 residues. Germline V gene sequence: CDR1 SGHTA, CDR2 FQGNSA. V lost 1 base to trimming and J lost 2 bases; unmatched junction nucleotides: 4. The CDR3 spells CASSLGGTAQETQYF. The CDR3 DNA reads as TGTGCCAGCAGCTTAGGGGGGACAGCACAAGAGACCCAGTACTTC.

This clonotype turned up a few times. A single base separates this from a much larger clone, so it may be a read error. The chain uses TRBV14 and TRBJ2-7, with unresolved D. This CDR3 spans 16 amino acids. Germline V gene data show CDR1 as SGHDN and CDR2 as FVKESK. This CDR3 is CASGQGSRTHDYEQYF. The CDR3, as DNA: TGTGCCAGCGGCCAAGGTAGTAGGACCCACGACTACGAGCAGTACTTC.

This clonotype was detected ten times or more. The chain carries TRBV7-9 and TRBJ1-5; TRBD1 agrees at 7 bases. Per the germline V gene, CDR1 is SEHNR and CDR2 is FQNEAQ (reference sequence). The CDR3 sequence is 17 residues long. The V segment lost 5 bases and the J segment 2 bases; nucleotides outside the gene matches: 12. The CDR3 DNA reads TGTGCCAGCAGCATGGGGACCGGACAGGTTGGCAATCAGCCCCAGCATTTT. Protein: CASSMGTGQVGNQPQHF.

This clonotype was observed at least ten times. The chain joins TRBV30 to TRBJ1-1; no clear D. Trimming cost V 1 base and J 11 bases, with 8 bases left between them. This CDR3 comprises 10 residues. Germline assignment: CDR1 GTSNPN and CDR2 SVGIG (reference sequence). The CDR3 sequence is CAWSETLAFF. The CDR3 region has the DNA TGTGCCTGGAGTGAAACCTTGGCTTTCTTT. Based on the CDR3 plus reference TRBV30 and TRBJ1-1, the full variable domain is SQTIHQWPATLVQPVGSPLSLECTVEGTSNPNLYWYRQAAGRGLQLLFYSVGIGQISSEVPQNLSASRPQDRQFILSSKKLLLSDSGFYLCAWSETLAFFGQGTRLTVV.

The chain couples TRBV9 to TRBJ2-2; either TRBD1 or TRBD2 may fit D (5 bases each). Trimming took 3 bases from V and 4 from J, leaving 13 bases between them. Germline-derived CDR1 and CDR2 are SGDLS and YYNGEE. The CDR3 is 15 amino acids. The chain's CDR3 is CASSGQVGGTGELFF. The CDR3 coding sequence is TGTGCCAGCAGCGGCCAAGTTGGGGGCACCGGGGAGCTGTTTTTT.